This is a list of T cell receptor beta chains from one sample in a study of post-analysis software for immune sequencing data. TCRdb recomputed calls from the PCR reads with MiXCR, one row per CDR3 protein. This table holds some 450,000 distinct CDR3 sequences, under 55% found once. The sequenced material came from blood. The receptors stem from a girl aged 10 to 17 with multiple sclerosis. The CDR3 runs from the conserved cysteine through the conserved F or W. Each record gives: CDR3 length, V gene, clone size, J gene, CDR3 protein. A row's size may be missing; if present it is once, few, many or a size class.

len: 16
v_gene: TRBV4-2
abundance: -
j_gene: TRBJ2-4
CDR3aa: CASSRGLAEPKNIQYF

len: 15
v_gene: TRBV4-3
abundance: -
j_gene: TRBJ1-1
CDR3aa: CASSLSGTLNTEAFF

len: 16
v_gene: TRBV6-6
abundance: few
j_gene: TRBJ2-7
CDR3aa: CASSSYLAGGSYEQYF

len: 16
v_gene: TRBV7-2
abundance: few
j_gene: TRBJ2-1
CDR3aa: CASSLTAGSSYNEQFF

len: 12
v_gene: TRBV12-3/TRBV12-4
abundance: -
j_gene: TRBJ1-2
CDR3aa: CASSLRRIGYTF

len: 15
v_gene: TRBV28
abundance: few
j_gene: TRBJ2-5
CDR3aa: CASSQLGPLRETQYF

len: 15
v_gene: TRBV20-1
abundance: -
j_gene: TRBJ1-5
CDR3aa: CSARDSATDEWTQHF

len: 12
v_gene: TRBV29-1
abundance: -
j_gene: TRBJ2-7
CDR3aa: CSARGDRYEQYF

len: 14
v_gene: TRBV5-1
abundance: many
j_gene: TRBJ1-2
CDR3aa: CASRNGTSAYGYTF

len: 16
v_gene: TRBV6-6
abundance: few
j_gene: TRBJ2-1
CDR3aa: CASSASGLAGRHEQFF

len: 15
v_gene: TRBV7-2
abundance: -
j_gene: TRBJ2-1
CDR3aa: CASSKLADSYNEQFF

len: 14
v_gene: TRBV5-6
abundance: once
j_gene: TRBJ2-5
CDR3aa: CASNYGTIRDEQYF

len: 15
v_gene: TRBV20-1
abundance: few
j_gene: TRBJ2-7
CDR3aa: CSARILSREAYEQYF

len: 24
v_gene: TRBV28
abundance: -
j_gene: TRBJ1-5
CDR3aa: CASTSGVGGYTFGSGTRLIQPQHF

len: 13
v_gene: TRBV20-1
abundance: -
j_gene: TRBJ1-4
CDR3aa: CSARGGRNEKLFF

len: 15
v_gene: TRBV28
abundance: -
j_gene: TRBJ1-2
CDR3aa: CASSFGANLNYGYTF

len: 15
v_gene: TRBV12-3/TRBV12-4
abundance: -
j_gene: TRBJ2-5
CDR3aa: CASSFRAGVEETQYF

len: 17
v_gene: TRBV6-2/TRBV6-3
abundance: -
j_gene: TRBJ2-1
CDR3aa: CASSTETGTPGDNEQFF

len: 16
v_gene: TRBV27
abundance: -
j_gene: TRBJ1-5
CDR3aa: CASSGRQGAGNQPQHF

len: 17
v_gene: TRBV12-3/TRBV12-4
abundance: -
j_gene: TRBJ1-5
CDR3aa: CASSLKALGTDQQPQHF

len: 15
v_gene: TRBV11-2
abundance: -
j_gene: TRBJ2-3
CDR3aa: CASSSGQTSTDTQYF

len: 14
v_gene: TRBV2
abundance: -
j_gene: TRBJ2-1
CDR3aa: CASSVQGSYNEQFF

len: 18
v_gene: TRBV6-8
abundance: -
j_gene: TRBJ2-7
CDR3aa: CASRARKARHRHSYEQYF

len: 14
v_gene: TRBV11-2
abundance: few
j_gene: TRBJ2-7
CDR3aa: CASSLDPISYEQYF

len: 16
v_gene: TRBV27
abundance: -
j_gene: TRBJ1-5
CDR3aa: CASSPLEGRSNQPQHF

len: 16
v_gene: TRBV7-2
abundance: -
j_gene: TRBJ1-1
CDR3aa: CASSPGTDLGDTEAFF

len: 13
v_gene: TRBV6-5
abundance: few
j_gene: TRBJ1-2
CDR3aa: CASTNRDKYGYTF